The rows below give T cell receptor beta chains drawn from one sample of a study of a mutant IDH1 vaccine in newly diagnosed glioma. Using immunoSEQ multiplex PCR, the repertoire was profiled, and TCRdb retains in-frame clones only, with some absent. The sample has 80,000 to 100,000 clones; roughly 77% are singletons. This material consisted of PBMCs, taken from a glioma patient treated with radiotherapy, temozolomide or both. The receptors come from a man aged 35-49 years with glioma. Each CDR3 is given with its conserved first and last residue. Fields, in order: clone size, D gene, J gene, V gene, CDR3 protein, CDR3 DNA. D genes are given only for firm matches. Not every row has a clone size; where given, it reads once, few, many or a size class.

size: NA
D: NA
J: TRBJ2-3
V: TRBV5-1
CDR3: CASSFVMSGGTDTQYF
DNA: TGCGCCAGCAGCTTCGTTATGTCAGGGGGGACAGATACGCAGTATTTT

size: NA
D: NA
J: TRBJ2-7
V: TRBV18
CDR3: CASQPPGAGYEQYF
DNA: TGTGCCAGCCAACCCCCAGGGGCGGGCTACGAGCAGTACTTC

size: NA
D: TRBD2
J: TRBJ2-7
V: TRBV5-4
CDR3: CASSLERTSGREQYF
DNA: TGTGCCAGCAGCTTGGAGCGGACTAGCGGTAGGGAGCAGTACTTC

size: NA
D: NA
J: TRBJ1-1
V: TRBV10-3
CDR3: CAISPTDTEAFF
DNA: TGTGCCATCAGTCCCACGGACACTGAAGCTTTCTTT

size: NA
D: TRBD1
J: TRBJ1-3
V: TRBV7-2
CDR3: CASSIRQGPFSGNTIYF
DNA: TGTGCCAGCAGCATCCGACAGGGTCCATTCTCTGGAAACACCATATATTTT

size: NA
D: NA
J: TRBJ2-7
V: TRBV6-5
CDR3: CASSYAPGLGYEQYF
DNA: TGTGCCAGCAGTTACGCGCCGGGACTCGGTTACGAGCAGTACTTC

size: NA
D: NA
J: TRBJ1-5
V: TRBV7-9
CDR3: CASSRGNNNQPQHF
DNA: TGTGCCAGCAGCCGCGGGAATAACAATCAGCCCCAGCATTTT

size: NA
D: NA
J: TRBJ2-5
V: TRBV18
CDR3: CASSPLQGGTQEAQYF
DNA: TGTGCCAGCTCACCACTCCAGGGGGGAACACAAGAGGCCCAGTACTTC

size: NA
D: NA
J: TRBJ1-1
V: TRBV10-3
CDR3: CAISEWQEAFF
DNA: TGTGCCATCAGTGAGTGGCAGGAAGCTTTCTTT

size: NA
D: NA
J: TRBJ1-5
V: TRBV6-6
CDR3: CASSYTGYSNQPQHF
DNA: TGTGCCAGCAGCTACACAGGGTATAGTAATCAGCCCCAGCATTTT

size: once
D: NA
J: TRBJ1-2
V: TRBV5-6
CDR3: CASSFLISGYTF
DNA: TGTGCCAGCAGCTTCCTGATCAGTGGCTACACCTTC

size: NA
D: NA
J: TRBJ1-5
V: TRBV4-3
CDR3: CASSQDRDSNQPQHF
DNA: TGCGCCAGCAGCCAAGACAGAGATAGCAATCAGCCCCAGCATTTT

size: NA
D: NA
J: TRBJ1-2
V: TRBV4-2
CDR3: CASSQDLRVFYGYTF
DNA: TGTGCCAGCAGCCAAGATTTGAGGGTTTTCTATGGCTACACCTTC

size: NA
D: NA
J: TRBJ2-7
V: TRBV9
CDR3: CASSVGGRSYEQYF
DNA: TGTGCCAGCAGCGTAGGGGGACGGAGCTACGAGCAGTACTTC

size: NA
D: NA
J: TRBJ1-2
V: TRBV10-1
CDR3: CASSESAGTDHGYTF
DNA: TGCGCCAGCAGTGAGTCGGCAGGTACCGATCACGGCTACACCTTC

size: few
D: NA
J: TRBJ1-1
V: TRBV19
CDR3: CASSIGDFSEAFF
DNA: TGTGCCAGTAGTATAGGGGACTTTTCTGAAGCTTTCTTT

size: NA
D: TRBD1
J: TRBJ2-7
V: TRBV6-1
CDR3: CASSLQGNVQYF
DNA: TGTGCCAGCAGTCTACAGGGGAACGTGCAGTACTTC

size: NA
D: NA
J: TRBJ2-1
V: TRBV19
CDR3: CATLDRGNEQFF
DNA: TGTGCCACTCTCGACCGGGGCAATGAGCAGTTCTTC

size: few
D: TRBD2
J: TRBJ2-7
V: TRBV19
CDR3: CASSRGDGPGEQYF
DNA: TGTGCCAGTAGCCGGGGGGACGGGCCTGGCGAGCAGTACTTC

size: once
D: NA
J: TRBJ2-7
V: TRBV18
CDR3: CASSPGASYEQYF
DNA: TGTGCCAGCTCACCAGGGGCAAGCTACGAGCAGTACTTC